These 4 T cell receptor beta chains share one sample of origin, sequenced in a study of T cells after yellow fever vaccination. In TCRdb, the 5' RACE reads were re-called with MiXCR into one record per CDR3 protein. The sample includes roughly 150,000 distinct CDR3 sequences, more than 5.5% of them seen just once. The source was CD4+ T cells sorted from PBMCs, collected 5 to 6 days after the first yellow fever vaccination. The receptor set was obtained from a man aged 18 to 30 who received the YFV17D yellow fever vaccine.

This clonotype was detected a few times. The gene calls are TRBV12-3 or TRBV12-4 and TRBJ1-2, with a weak D call TRBD1 (5 bases). CDR3 size: 13 residues. V lost 6 bases and J lost 8, with 16 bases in between. This CDR3 is CASSLGHGSGYTF. CDR3 coding DNA: TGTGCCAGCAGCCTTGGACACGGGTCGGGCTACACCTTC.

This clonotype was observed many times. The chain employs TRBV12-3 or TRBV12-4 and TRBJ2-3; D could derive from TRBD1 or TRBD2 (6 bases each). This CDR3 has 15 residues. Trimming removed 3 bases at V and 3 bases at J, with 13 bases between. CDR3 in DNA: TGTGCCAGCAGTTTTGCCGGGGGCGGAACAGATACGCAGTATTTT. It specifies CASSFAGGGTDTQYF.

This clonotype showed up just a few times. The J gene is TRBJ1-4, the V gene TRBV19; D is uncertain. Germline CDR1 reads LNHDA; CDR2 reads SQIVND (reference sequence). V lost 7 bases, J lost 4 bases, and 19 bases lay in between. The CDR3 covers 16 residues. The CDR3: CASNLPRTASNEKLFF. The CDR3 nucleotides are TGTGCCAGTAATTTGCCGCGGACGGCGAGTAATGAAAAACTGTTTTTT.

At least ten counts were recorded for this clonotype. The V and J genes are TRBV20-1 and TRBJ2-5; D is undetermined. The V end lost 3 bases, the J end lost 1 base, and 6 bases lay between the germline ends. The CDR3 is made up of 12 amino acids. In germline, CDR1 is DFQATT, CDR2 SNEGSKA (reference sequence). As DNA, the CDR3 is TGCAGTGCTAGGGGATCCCAAGAGACCCAGTACTTC. This gives the protein CSARGSQETQYF.